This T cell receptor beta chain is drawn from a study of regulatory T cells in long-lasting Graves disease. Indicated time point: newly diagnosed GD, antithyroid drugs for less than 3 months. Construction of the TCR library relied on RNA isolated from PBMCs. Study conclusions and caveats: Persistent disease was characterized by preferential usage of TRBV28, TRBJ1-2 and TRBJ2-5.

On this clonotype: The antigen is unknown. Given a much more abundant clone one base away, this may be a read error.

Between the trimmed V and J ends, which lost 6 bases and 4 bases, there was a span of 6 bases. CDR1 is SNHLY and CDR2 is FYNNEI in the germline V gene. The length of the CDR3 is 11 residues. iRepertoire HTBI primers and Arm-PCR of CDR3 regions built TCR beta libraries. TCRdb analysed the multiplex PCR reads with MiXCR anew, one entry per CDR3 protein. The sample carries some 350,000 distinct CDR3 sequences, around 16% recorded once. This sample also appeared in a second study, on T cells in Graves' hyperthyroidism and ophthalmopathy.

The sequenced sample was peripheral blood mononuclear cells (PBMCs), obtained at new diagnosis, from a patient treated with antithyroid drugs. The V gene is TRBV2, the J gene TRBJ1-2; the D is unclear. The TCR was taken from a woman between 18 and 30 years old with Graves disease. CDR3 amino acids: CASRLSYGYTF. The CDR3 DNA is TGTGCCAGCAGGTTAAGCTATGGCTACACCTTC.